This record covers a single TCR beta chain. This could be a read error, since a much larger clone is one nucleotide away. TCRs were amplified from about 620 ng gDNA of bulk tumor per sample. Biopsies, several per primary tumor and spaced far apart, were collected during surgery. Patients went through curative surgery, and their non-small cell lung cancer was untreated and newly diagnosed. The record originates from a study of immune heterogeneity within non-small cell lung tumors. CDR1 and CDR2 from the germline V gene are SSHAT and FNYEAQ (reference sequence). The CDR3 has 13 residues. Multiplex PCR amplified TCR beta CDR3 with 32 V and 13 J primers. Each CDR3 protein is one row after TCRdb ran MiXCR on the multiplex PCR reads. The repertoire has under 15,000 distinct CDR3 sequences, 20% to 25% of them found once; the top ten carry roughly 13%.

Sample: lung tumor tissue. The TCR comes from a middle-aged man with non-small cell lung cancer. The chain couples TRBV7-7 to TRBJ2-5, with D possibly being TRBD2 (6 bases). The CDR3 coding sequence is TGTGCCAACAGCGTCGGGACTGGGGAGACCCAGTACTTC. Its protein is CANSVGTGETQYF. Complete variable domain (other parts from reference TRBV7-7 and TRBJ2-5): GAGVSQSPRYKVTKRGQDVTLRCDPISSHATLYWYQQALGQGPEFLTYFNYEAQPDKSGLPSDRFSAERPEGSISTLTIQRTEQRDSAMYRCANSVGTGETQYFGPGTRLLVL.